One sample yielded the 30 T cell receptor beta chains listed below, sequenced in a study of beta chain features in type 1 diabetes. Since all of the isolated RNA was reverse transcribed, expressed TCRB transcripts were what got sequenced. Assay used: immunoSEQ multiplex PCR; TCRdb lists only in-frame clones, some missing. The sample holds roughly 370,000 clones, about 15% seen once. The source material was naive CD4+ T cells from blood. All receptors come from a man aged 30 to 39 in good health.

This chain connects TRBV7-9 to TRBJ2-1, with 11 bases lining up with TRBD2. Losses at the gene ends were 6 bases for V and 3 bases for J; bases not matched to a gene: 4. There are 15 residues in the CDR3. Germline CDR1 and CDR2: SEHNR and FQNEAQ (reference sequence). The DNA for the CDR3 is TGTGCCAGCAGTCTAGCGGGGGGCCGCTACAATGAGCAGTTCTTC. Its translation: CASSLAGGRYNEQFF.

There are a few counts of this clone. The rearrangement links TRBV4-3 to TRBJ2-7, with a tentative D call TRBD2 (5 bases). The CDR3 runs 14 residues. V was clipped by 1 base and J by 6 bases, with 13 bases between them. CDR1 LGHNA and CDR2 YSLEER come from the germline V gene. The DNA of the CDR3 is TGCGCCAGCAGCCAAGTCGGGGATTTGGGCGAGCAGTACGTC. Translating it yields CASSQVGDLGEQYV.

This clone was seen only a few times. The gene calls are TRBV14 and TRBJ1-5, with unresolved D. The CDR3 spans 13 residues. Per germline, CDR1 SGHDN and CDR2 FVKESK. Between the trimmed V and J ends, which lost 0 bases and 5 bases, there was a span of 5 bases. In nucleotides, the CDR3 is TGTGCCAGCAGCCAAGATGCCGATCAGCCCCAGCATTTT. Translated, it gives CASSQDADQPQHF.

The rearrangement joins TRBV7-2 to TRBJ2-7; the D gene is possibly TRBD1 (5 bases). With 6 bases removed from V and 2 bases from J, the gap between germline ends came to 14 bases. This CDR3 has 14 residues. CDR1 SGHTA and CDR2 FQGNSA come from the germline V gene. The CDR3, as DNA: TGTGCCAGCAGACGGACAAGAAGCCCCTACGAGCAGTACTTC. Its protein is CASRRTRSPYEQYF.

V and J are TRBV15 and TRBJ2-7, with 8 bases identical to TRBD1. V gave up 0 bases and J gave up 3 bases; unmatched junction bases: 1. Per germline, CDR1 LNHNV and CDR2 YYDKDF (reference sequence). The CDR3 extends over 14 amino acids. The CDR3 bases are TGTGCCACCAGCAGAGAAGGACAGGGCTACGAGCAGTACTTC. Translated: CATSREGQGYEQYF.

A few counts support this clone. The V gene is TRBV5-4, the J gene TRBJ2-5; a possible D gene is TRBD1 (6 bases). Germline V gives CDR1 SGHNT, CDR2 YYREEE (reference sequence). The CDR3 sequence is 14 residues long. The V gene lost 4 bases and the J gene lost 2 bases, with 12 bases spanning the gap. The CDR3 loop reads CASSPGQSQETQYF. In nucleotides, the CDR3 is TGTGCCAGCAGCCCCGGACAGTCTCAAGAGACCCAGTACTTC.

There are a few counts of this clone. The rearrangement joins TRBV7-6 to TRBJ1-5, with 7 bases identical to TRBD1. This CDR3 is built from 16 residues. CDR1 is SGHVS, CDR2 FNYEAQ, per germline. Trimming at V came to 5 bases and at J to 5 bases, leaving 12 bases not matched to a gene. CDR3 region: CASSPLAGGSHQPQHF. In DNA form, the CDR3 reads TGTGCCAGCAGCCCCTTGGCAGGGGGGTCGCATCAGCCCCAGCATTTT. The variable domain in full, with the rest retrieved from reference TRBV7-6 and TRBJ1-5, is GAGVSQSPRYKVTKRGQDVALRCDPISGHVSLYWYRQALGQGPEFLTYFNYEAQQDKSGLPNDRFSAERPEGSISTLTIQRTEQRDSAMYRCASSPLAGGSHQPQHFGDGTRLSIL.

This clone was picked up a small number of times. This rearrangement joins TRBV15 to TRBJ1-1; D ambiguous. The V gene's germline CDR1 is LNHNV and CDR2 YYDKDF (reference sequence). V was cut by 5 bases and J by 1 base, with 8 bases left in between. The CDR3 extends over 13 amino acids. CDR3 sequence: CATSLERNTEAFF. DNA of the CDR3: TGTGCCACCAGCTTGGAGAGGAACACTGAAGCTTTCTTT. Based on the CDR3 plus reference TRBV15 and TRBJ1-1, the full variable domain is DAMVIQNPRYQVTQFGKPVTLSCSQTLNHNVMYWYQQKSSQAPKLLFHYYDKDFNNEADTPDNFQSRRPNTSFCFLDIRSPGLGDTAMYLCATSLERNTEAFFGQGTRLTVV.

This clone occurred a few times. The chain joins TRBV4-2 to TRBJ1-2; no reliable D call. Germline lookup yields CDR1 LGHNA and CDR2 YNFKEQ. The CDR3 is 15 residues long. The V end was cut by 3 bases, the J end by 0 bases, with 11 bases between. In DNA, the CDR3 is TGTGCCAGCAGCCAGTCCCAGATAGCTAACTATGGCTACACCTTC. It encodes CASSQSQIANYGYTF.

This clone appeared a few times. Within the sample, other DNA sequences also encode this same CDR3. The chain employs TRBV5-4 and TRBJ1-1; the D gene is possibly TRBD1 (6 bases). Germline values: CDR1 SGHNT, CDR2 YYREEE (reference sequence). The CDR3 totals 14 residues. V dropped 0 bases and J dropped 2 bases, with 8 bases sitting between them. The CDR3 coding sequence is TGTGCCAGCAGCTTGGAACAGGGTAACACTGAAGCTTTCTTT. Protein product: CASSLEQGNTEAFF.

The gene calls are TRBV18 and TRBJ2-3, with 11 bases lining up with TRBD2. With 1 base clipped from V and 2 bases from J, the junction kept 8 bases outside the gene matches. The CDR3 consists of 18 residues. The germline V gene encodes CDR1 KGHSH and CDR2 LQKENI. DNA of the CDR3: TGTGCCAGCTCACCACTCGGGACTAGCGGAGCTTACACAGATACGCAGTATTTT. Translation: CASSPLGTSGAYTDTQYF.

At least ten counts were recorded for this clone. This chain connects TRBV10-3 to TRBJ2-1, with 14 bases lining up with TRBD2. The CDR3 runs 16 residues. V shed 6 bases and J 6 bases; nucleotides not matched to a gene: 7. The germline CDR1 and CDR2 sequences are ENHRY and SYGVKD. CDR3 nucleotides: TGTGCCATCAGAGGGACTAGCGGGAGATCCCCCAATGAGCAGTTCTTC. It codes for CAIRGTSGRSPNEQFF.

In this sample, this clone turned up a few times. The J gene is TRBJ1-2, the V gene TRBV25-1, with D unclear. Between the trimmed V and J ends, which lost 3 bases and 8 bases, there was a span of 16 bases. CDR1 MGHDK and CDR2 SYGVNS come from the germline V gene. CDR3 size: 14 residues. The CDR3 sequence: CASSEVNSPRGYTF. The CDR3 DNA follows: TGTGCCAGCAGTGAGGTGAACAGCCCGAGGGGCTACACCTTC.

There are a few counts of this clone. The chain recombines TRBV19 with TRBJ2-3, with D perhaps matching TRBD1 or TRBD2 (5 bases each). CDR3 size: 15 residues. Trimming took off 3 bases at V and 6 bases at J, with 16 bases between the two ends. Germline-derived CDR1 and CDR2 are LNHDA and SQIVND (reference sequence). The CDR3 DNA reads TGTGCCAGTAGTATCGGGGACGCCTCATCCGATACGCAGTATTTT. Protein product: CASSIGDASSDTQYF. Complete variable domain (other parts from reference TRBV19 and TRBJ2-3): DGGITQSPKYLFRKEGQNVTLSCEQNLNHDAMYWYRQDPGQGLRLIYYSQIVNDFQKGDIAEGYSVSREKKESFPLTVTSAQKNPTAFYLCASSIGDASSDTQYFGPGTRLTVL.

J is TRBJ2-7 and V is TRBV7-6; D is perhaps TRBD1 (6 bases). The V gene's germline CDR1 is SGHVS and CDR2 FNYEAQ. The CDR3 spans 19 residues. Trimming stripped 1 base from V and 3 bases from J, with 25 bases between. The CDR3 is CASSLVPNADLQGIYEQYF. The CDR3 DNA is TGTGCCAGCAGCTTAGTCCCTAATGCCGATTTGCAGGGGATCTACGAGCAGTACTTC.

This sequence joins TRBV6-4 and TRBJ2-7; possibly TRBD1 for D (5 bases). Trimming removed 3 bases from V and 0 bases from J, with 6 bases in between. This CDR3 has 13 residues. Per the germline V gene, CDR1 is MRHNA and CDR2 is SNTAGT. This CDR3 reads CASSERGSYEQYV. The CDR3 region has the DNA TGTGCCAGCAGTGAAAGGGGCTCCTACGAGCAGTACGTC.

V and J are TRBV5-1 and TRBJ2-5; no firm D call. CDR1 and CDR2 from the germline V gene are SGHRS and YFSETQ. The CDR3 is 12 residues long. V lost 4 bases to trimming and J lost 3 bases, with 7 bases between them. The CDR3 DNA follows: TGCGCCAGCAGCCCCGACAAAGAGACCCAGTACTTC. Protein sequence: CASSPDKETQYF.

V usage is TRBV11-2 and J usage is TRBJ2-7, with D maybe TRBD2 (6 bases). Trimming stripped 10 bases from V and 4 bases from J, with 17 bases between. The CDR3 sequence is 13 residues long. From germline, CDR1 is SGHAT and CDR2 FQNNGV. The CDR3 here is CATIGDSLYEQYF. Here the CDR3 DNA reads TGTGCCACCATCGGGGACTCCTTATACGAGCAGTACTTC.

The chain uses TRBV5-1 and TRBJ2-5; 9 bases align to TRBD1. Germline trimming cut 1 base from V and 5 bases from J; bases unmatched to any gene: 9. Germline V gene lookup returns CDR1 SGHRS and CDR2 YFSETQ. The CDR3 is 16 residues long. In DNA, the CDR3 is TGCGCCAGCAGCTTGTGGGGAACAGGGGGCGGTGAGACCCAGTACTTC. This sequence encodes CASSLWGTGGGETQYF.

Only a few counts were recorded for this clone. The chain joins TRBV30 to TRBJ2-5; D unresolved. The ends were cut back, 7 bases at V and 2 bases at J, with 17 bases in the middle. The V gene's germline CDR1 is GTSNPN and CDR2 SVGIG (reference sequence). The CDR3 loop spans 14 amino acids. CDR3 in amino acids: CASRFPLTQETQYF. CDR3 coding DNA: TGTGCCTCCAGATTCCCCCTAACGCAAGAGACCCAGTACTTC.

V is TRBV5-6 and J is TRBJ2-2, with 7 bases aligning to TRBD1. V shed 5 bases and J 6 bases; nucleotides not matched to a gene: 4. The CDR3 loop spans 13 amino acids. The germline gives CDR1 SGHDT, CDR2 YYEEEE. CDR3 sequence: CASRGTGAGELFF. CDR3 coding DNA: TGTGCCAGCAGGGGAACAGGGGCCGGGGAGCTGTTTTTT.

This clone was seen more than once but under ten times. The chain joins TRBV10-3 to TRBJ2-3; tentative D call: TRBD2 (5 bases). The CDR3 sequence is 15 residues long. Germline CDR1 and CDR2: ENHRY and SYGVKD. Trimming cost V 1 base and J 3 bases, with 11 bases left between them. CDR3 DNA sequence: TGTGCCATCAGTGAGTTTGGGGAGAGGACAGATACGCAGTATTTT. It yields the protein CAISEFGERTDTQYF.

Points on this clone: The sample has other DNA sequences that encode this CDR3 too. The chain joins TRBV4-1 to TRBJ2-7; D is possibly TRBD2 (5 bases). V was cut by 2 bases and J by 7 bases, with 15 bases left in between. The CDR3 is made up of 14 amino acids. Germline assignment: CDR1 MGHRA and CDR2 YSYEKL. CDR3 region: CASSQPGSRGEQYF. CDR3 coding DNA: TGCGCCAGCAGCCAACCCGGAAGCCGCGGGGAGCAGTACTTC.

V and J are TRBV5-1 and TRBJ2-3; 10 positions agree with TRBD1. Germline CDR1 is SGHRS and CDR2 is YFSETQ. Unmatched junction bases numbered 7, after V lost 3 bases and J lost 0 bases. The CDR3 runs to 17 residues. The CDR3 here is CASSSLRQGASTDTQYF. CDR3 in DNA: TGCGCCAGCAGCTCGCTACGACAGGGGGCCAGCACAGATACGCAGTATTTT.

This clone showed up just a few times. V is TRBV7-3 and J is TRBJ1-1; unclear D gene. Trimming cost V 5 bases and J 0 bases, with 10 bases left between them. CDR1 is SGHTA and CDR2 is FQGTGA in the germline V gene. The CDR3 is 14 amino acids. The CDR3, as DNA: TGTGCCAGCAGCCTTCTGCGCTTGAACACTGAAGCTTTCTTT. Its translation: CASSLLRLNTEAFF.

This clone has more than one count but fewer than ten. This rearrangement joins TRBV29-1 to TRBJ1-1; a possible D gene is TRBD1 (6 bases). CDR1 and CDR2 from the germline V gene are SQVTM and ANQGSEA. Trimming removed 4 bases from V and 6 bases from J, with 21 bases in between. CDR3 length: 15 amino acids. Written as DNA, the CDR3 is TGCAGCGTTGGCACAGGGACTCTCTTAGCGGCTGAAGCTTTCTTT. Its translation is CSVGTGTLLAAEAFF.

This clone was seen a few times. CDR3 nucleotides: TGTGCCAGCAGCTTAGCGGACCCAGGGTTGCAAGATACGCAGTATTTT. This translates into CASSLADPGLQDTQYF. The rearrangement uses TRBV7-8 and TRBJ2-3, with D perhaps matching TRBD1 (5 bases). Germline V lookup: CDR1 SGHVS, CDR2 FQNEAQ. The CDR3 is 16 residues long. V shed 0 bases and J shed 5 bases, with 15 bases lying between them. The full variable domain, with the rest looked up from reference TRBV7-8 and TRBJ2-3, is GAGVSQSPRYKVAKRGQDVALRCDPISGHVSLFWYQQALGQGPEFLTYFQNEAQLDKSGLPSDRFFAERPEGSVSTLKIQRTQQEDSAVYLCASSLADPGLQDTQYFGPGTRLTVL.

This clone was seen more than once but under ten times. The chain has TRBV2 and TRBJ1-1; D is possibly TRBD1 (5 bases). There are 12 residues in the CDR3. Germline V gene sequence: CDR1 SNHLY, CDR2 FYNNEI. V was pared by 8 bases and J by 6 bases, with 13 bases between. The CDR3 DNA follows: TGTGCCAGCGGAAGACGGGGGGCTGAAGCTTTCTTT. Protein sequence: CASGRRGAEAFF. The whole variable domain, remainder taken from reference TRBV2 and TRBJ1-1, is EPEVTQTPSHQVTQMGQEVILRCVPISNHLYFYWYRQILGQKVEFLVSFYNNEISEKSEIFDDQFSVERPDGSNFTLKIRSTKLEDSAMYFCASGRRGAEAFFGQGTRLTVV.

Only a few counts were recorded for this clone. Within the sample, other DNA sequences also encode this same CDR3. V and J are TRBV18 and TRBJ2-7, with 10 positions matching TRBD1. The CDR3 is 13 amino acids. The V segment lost 3 bases and the J segment 6 bases; nucleotides outside the gene matches: 2. Germline values: CDR1 KGHSH, CDR2 LQKENI. The DNA for the CDR3 is TGTGCCAGCTCACCGGGACAGGGGTCCGAGCAGTACTTC. Translating gives CASSPGQGSEQYF. The variable domain in full, completed from reference TRBV18 and TRBJ2-7, reads NAGVMQNPRHLVRRRGQEARLRCSPMKGHSHVYWYRQLPEEGLKFMVYLQKENIIDESGMPKERFSAEFPKEGPSILRIQQVVRGDSAAYFCASSPGQGSEQYFGPGTRLTVT.

This clone was detected a few times. The rearrangement links TRBV15 to TRBJ2-7, with 10 bases that match TRBD1. Germline CDR1 is LNHNV and CDR2 is YYDKDF (reference sequence). V gave up 0 bases and J gave up 1 base; unmatched junction bases: 3. The CDR3 is made up of 16 amino acids. In DNA, the CDR3 is TGTGCCACCAGCAGAGATAGGGGACAGGGGTCCTACGAGCAGTACTTC. Amino acid sequence: CATSRDRGQGSYEQYF.